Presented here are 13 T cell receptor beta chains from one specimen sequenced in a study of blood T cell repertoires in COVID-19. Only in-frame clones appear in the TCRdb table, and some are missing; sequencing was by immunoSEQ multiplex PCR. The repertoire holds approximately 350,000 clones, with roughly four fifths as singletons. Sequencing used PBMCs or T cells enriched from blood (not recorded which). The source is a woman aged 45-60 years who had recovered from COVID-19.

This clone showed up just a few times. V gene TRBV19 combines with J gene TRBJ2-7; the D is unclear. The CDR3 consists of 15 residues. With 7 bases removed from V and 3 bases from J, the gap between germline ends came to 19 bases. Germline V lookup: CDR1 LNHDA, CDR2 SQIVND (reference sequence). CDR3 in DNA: TGTGCCAGTAAAGGCTCGGCGGATAACTTCTACGAGCAGTACTTC. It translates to CASKGSADNFYEQYF.

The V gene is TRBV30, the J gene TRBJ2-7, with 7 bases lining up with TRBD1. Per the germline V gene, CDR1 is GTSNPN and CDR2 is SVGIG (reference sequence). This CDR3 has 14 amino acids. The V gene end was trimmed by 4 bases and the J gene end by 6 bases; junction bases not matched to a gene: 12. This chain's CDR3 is CAWTRGGTLAEQYF. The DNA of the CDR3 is TGTGCCTGGACCCGAGGGGGCACCCTGGCCGAGCAGTACTTC.

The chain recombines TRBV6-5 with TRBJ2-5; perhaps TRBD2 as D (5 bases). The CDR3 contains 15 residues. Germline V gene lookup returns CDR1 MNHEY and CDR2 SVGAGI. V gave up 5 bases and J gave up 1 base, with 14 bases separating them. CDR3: CASSHPGSAQETQYF. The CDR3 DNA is TGTGCCAGCAGTCACCCGGGTAGCGCCCAAGAGACCCAGTACTTC.

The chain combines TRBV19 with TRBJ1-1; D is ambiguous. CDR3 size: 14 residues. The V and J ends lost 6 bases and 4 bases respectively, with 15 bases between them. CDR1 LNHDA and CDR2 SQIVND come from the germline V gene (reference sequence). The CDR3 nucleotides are TGTGCCAGTAGCCCTTTGACGGCTAGCACTGAAGCTTTCTTT. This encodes CASSPLTASTEAFF.

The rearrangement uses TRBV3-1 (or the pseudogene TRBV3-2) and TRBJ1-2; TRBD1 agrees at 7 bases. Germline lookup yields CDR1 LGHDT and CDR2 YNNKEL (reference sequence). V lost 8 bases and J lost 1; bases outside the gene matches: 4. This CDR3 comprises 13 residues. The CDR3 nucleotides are TGTGCCAGCGGGGGACAGATTAACTATGGCTACACCTTC. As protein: CASGGQINYGYTF.

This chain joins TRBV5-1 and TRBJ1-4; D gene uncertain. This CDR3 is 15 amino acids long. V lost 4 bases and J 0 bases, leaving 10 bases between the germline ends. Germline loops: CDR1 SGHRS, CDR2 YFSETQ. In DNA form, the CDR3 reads TGCGCCAGCAGCCCTAGCACAGCAACTAATGAAAAACTGTTTTTT. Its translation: CASSPSTATNEKLFF. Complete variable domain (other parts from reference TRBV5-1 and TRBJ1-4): KAGVTQTPRYLIKTRGQQVTLSCSPISGHRSVSWYQQTPGQGLQFLFEYFSETQRNKGNFPGRFSGRQFSNSRSEMNVSTLELGDSALYLCASSPSTATNEKLFFGSGTQLSVL.

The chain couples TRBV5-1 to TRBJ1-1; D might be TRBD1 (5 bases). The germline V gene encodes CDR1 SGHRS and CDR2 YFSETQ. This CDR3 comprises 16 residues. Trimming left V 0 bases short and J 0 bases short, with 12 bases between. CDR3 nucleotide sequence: TGCGCCAGCAGCTTGGGCGGTTCAGGGTTGAACACTGAAGCTTTCTTT. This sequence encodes CASSLGGSGLNTEAFF.

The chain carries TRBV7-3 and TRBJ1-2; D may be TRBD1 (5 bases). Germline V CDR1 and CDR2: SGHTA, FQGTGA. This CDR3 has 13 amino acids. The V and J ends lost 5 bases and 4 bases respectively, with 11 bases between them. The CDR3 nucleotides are TGTGCCAGCAGCGAAACAGGAAGCTATGGCTACACCTTC. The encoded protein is CASSETGSYGYTF.

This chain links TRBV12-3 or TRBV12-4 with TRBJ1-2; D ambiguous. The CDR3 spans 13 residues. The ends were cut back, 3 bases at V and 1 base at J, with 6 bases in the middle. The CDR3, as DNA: TGTGCCAGCAGTTTTCAGTTTAACTATGGCTACACCTTC. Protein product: CASSFQFNYGYTF.

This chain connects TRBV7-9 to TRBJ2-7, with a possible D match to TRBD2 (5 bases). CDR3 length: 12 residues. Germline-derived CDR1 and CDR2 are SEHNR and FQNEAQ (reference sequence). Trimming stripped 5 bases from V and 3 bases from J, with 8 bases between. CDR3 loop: CASSADYYEQYF. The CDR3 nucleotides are TGTGCCAGCAGCGCCGACTACTACGAGCAGTACTTC.

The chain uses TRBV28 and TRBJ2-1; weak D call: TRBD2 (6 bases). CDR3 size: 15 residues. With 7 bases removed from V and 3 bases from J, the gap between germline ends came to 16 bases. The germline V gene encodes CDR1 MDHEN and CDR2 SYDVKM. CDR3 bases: TGTGCCAGCACCTCCGGGGGATCCTACTACAATGAGCAGTTCTTC. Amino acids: CASTSGGSYYNEQFF.

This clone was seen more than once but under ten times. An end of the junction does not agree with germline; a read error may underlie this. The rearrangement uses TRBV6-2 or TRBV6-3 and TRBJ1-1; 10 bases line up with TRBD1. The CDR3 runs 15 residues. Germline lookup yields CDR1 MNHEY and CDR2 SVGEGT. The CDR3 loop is CASSHYVGQGLPGLF. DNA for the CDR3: TGTGCCAGCAGCCATTACGTGGGACAGGGGTTACCCGGTCTCTTT.

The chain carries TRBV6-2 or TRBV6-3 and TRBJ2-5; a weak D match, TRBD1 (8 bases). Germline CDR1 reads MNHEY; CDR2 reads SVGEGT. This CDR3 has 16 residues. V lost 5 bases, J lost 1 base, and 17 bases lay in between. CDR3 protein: CASSLGQGGLQETQYF. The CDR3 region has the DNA TGTGCCAGCAGTCTTGGACAGGGAGGGCTCCAAGAGACCCAGTACTTC.